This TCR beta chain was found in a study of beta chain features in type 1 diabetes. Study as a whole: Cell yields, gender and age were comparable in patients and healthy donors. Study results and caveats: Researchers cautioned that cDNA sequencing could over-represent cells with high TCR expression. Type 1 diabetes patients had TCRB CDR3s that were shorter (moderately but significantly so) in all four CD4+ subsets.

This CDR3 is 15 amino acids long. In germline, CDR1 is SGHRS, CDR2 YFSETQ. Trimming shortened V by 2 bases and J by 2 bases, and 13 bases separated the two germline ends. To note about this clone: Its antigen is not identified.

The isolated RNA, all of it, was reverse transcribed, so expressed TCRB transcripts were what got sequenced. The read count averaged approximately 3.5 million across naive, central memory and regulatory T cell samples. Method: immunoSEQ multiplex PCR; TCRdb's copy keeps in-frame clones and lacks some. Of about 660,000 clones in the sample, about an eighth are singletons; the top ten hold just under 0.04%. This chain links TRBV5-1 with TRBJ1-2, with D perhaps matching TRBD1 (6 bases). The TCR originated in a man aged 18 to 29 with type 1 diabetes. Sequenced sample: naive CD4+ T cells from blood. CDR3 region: CASSFTNRENYGYTF. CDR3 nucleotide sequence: TGCGCCAGCAGCTTCACAAACAGGGAGAACTATGGCTACACCTTC.